The sequence of this TCR beta chain was determined in a study of T-cell memory formation after mild COVID-19. TCRdb recomputed calls from the 5' RACE reads with MiXCR, one row per CDR3 protein. The sample lists roughly 300,000 distinct CDR3 sequences, roughly 13% occurring once. The CDR3 sequence is 14 residues long. Germline V CDR1 and CDR2: KGHSH, LQKENI. The J segment lost 6 bases and the V segment lost 3 bases, leaving 7 bases of the junction unmatched. Study-wide findings and caveats: Clones contracting across day 15 to 85 had a balanced CD4/CD8 profile; later expanding clones leaned CD4+.

This clonotype has just a few counts. Antigen specificity is unknown. This sequence joins TRBV18 and TRBJ2-7, with 8 bases aligning to TRBD2. The sample was PBMCs or a T cell subset sorted from them (not recorded which). The receptor was isolated from a man aged 18 to 30 who had mild COVID-19 (a few samples of this study predate the infection). Cell type and time point are not known. CDR3 region: CASSPPGLVFEQYF. CDR3 nucleotide sequence: TGTGCCAGCTCACCCCCGGGACTAGTTTTCGAGCAGTACTTC.